The subject of this entry is one T cell receptor (beta chain). The sample is drawn from a study of Ad26.COV2.S vaccination and SARS-CoV-2 variants. Trimming stripped 0 bases from V and 4 bases from J, with 12 bases between. The CDR3 covers 15 residues. Germline V gene sequence: CDR1 SNHLY, CDR2 FYNNEI. The data were produced by immunoSEQ multiplex PCR, yet TCRdb's version contains in-frame clones alone and is incomplete. The table records about 420,000 clones, 85% to 90% of them present only once. The treatment is: some 19 received Ad26.COV2.S at low or high dose, single or two shots; 5 received placebo; per-sample allocation not given. Sampling was done on day 63 after the first vaccine or placebo injection.

This receptor was obtained from a person between 18 and 65 years old who received the Ad26.COV2.S COVID-19 vaccine or a placebo. The rearrangement joins TRBV2 to TRBJ1-2; a possible D gene is TRBD1 (5 bases). Source: peripheral blood, taken in a trial of Ad26.COV2.S vaccine versus placebo. This CDR3 reads CASSEAQGAGYGYTF. In DNA form, the CDR3 reads TGTGCCAGCAGTGAAGCGCAAGGGGCCGGCTATGGCTACACCTTC.